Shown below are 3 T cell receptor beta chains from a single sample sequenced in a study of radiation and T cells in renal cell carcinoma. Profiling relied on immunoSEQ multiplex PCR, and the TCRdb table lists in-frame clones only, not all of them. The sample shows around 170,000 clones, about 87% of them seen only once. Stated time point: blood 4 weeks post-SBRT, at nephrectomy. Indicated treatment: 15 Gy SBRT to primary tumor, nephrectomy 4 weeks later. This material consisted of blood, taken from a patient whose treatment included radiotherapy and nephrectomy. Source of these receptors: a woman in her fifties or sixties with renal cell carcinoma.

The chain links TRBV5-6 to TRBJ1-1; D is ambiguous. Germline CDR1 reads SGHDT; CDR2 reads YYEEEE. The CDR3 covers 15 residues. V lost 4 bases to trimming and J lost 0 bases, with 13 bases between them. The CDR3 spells CASSPPRRVNTEAFF. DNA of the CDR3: TGTGCCAGCAGCCCGCCGCGCAGAGTGAACACTGAAGCTTTCTTT.

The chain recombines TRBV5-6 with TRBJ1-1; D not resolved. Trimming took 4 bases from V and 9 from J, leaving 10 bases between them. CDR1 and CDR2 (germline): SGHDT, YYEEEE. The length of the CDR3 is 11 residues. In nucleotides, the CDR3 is TGTGCCAGCAGCCTGGGAGGGAAAGCTTTCTTT. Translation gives CASSLGGKAFF.

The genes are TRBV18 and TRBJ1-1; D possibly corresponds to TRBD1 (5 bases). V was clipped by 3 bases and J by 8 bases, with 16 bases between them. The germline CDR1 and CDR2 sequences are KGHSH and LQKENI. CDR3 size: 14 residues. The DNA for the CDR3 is TGTGCCAGCTCACCTCGGGGCACCCCTTTCGAAGCTTTCTTT. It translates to CASSPRGTPFEAFF.